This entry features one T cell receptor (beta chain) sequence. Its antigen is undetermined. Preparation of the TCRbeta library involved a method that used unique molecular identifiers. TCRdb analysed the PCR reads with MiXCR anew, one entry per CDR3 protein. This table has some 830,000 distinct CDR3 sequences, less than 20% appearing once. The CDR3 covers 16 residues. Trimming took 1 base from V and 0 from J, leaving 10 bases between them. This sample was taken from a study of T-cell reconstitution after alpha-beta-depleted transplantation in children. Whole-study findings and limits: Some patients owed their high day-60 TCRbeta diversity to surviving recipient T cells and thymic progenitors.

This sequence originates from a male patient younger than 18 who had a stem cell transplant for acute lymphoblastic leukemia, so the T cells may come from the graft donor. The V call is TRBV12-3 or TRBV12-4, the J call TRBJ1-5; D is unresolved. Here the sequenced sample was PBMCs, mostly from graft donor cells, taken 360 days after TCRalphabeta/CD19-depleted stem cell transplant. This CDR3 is CASSLGTVYSNQPQHF. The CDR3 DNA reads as TGTGCCAGCAGTTTAGGGACCGTCTATAGCAATCAGCCCCAGCATTTT.